Below, 10 T cell receptor beta chains from the same sample are listed, as sequenced in a study of blood T cell repertoires in COVID-19. Data came from immunoSEQ multiplex PCR; TCRdb stores just in-frame clones and leaves some out. The sample lists under 150,000 clones, 79% occurring once. Sequenced sample: peripheral blood. Receptors originate from a woman of 80 years or more with acute or convalescent COVID-19.

CDR3 protein: CASSQPGQGTEAFF. DNA of the CDR3: TGTGCCAGCAGCCAACCCGGACAGGGCACTGAAGCTTTCTTT. The chain employs TRBV3-1 (or the pseudogene TRBV3-2) and TRBJ1-1; 8 bases line up with TRBD1. The CDR3 runs to 14 residues. V lost 2 bases and J lost 4; bases outside the gene matches: 3. Per the germline V gene, CDR1 is LGHDT and CDR2 is YNNKEL (reference sequence).

The chain is built from TRBV7-2 and TRBJ2-7, with 7 bases lining up with TRBD2. J gave up 4 bases and V 4 bases, and 10 bases lay outside the gene matches. Germline CDR1 SGHTA, CDR2 FQGNSA. The CDR3 consists of 15 residues. This CDR3 is CASSSPRQAGYEQYF. CDR3 DNA: TGTGCCAGCAGCTCCCCCCGCCAAGCGGGGTACGAGCAGTACTTC.

This chain links TRBV19 with TRBJ2-5; tentatively, D is TRBD1 (6 bases). This CDR3 region has 15 residues. V gave up 6 bases and J gave up 0 bases, with 14 bases separating them. Per germline, CDR1 LNHDA and CDR2 SQIVND (reference sequence). CDR3 in DNA: TGTGCCAGTAGCAGGACAGTGGGGTACCAAGAGACCCAGTACTTC. Translation gives CASSRTVGYQETQYF.

The rearrangement links TRBV5-5 to TRBJ1-1; 7 bases agree with TRBD1. The germline V gene encodes CDR1 SGHKS and CDR2 YYEKEE (reference sequence). The junction had 6 bases not matched to a gene; V was cut back by 0 bases and J by 1 base. The CDR3 covers 16 residues. The CDR3 loop reads CASSLEWDRRNTEAFF. The CDR3 DNA reads TGTGCCAGCAGCTTGGAGTGGGACAGAAGGAACACTGAAGCTTTCTTT.

This sequence joins TRBV6-2 or TRBV6-3 and TRBJ2-3, with 10 bases lining up with TRBD2. This CDR3 is built from 15 residues. Germline lookup yields CDR1 MNHEY and CDR2 SVGEGT. V lost 5 bases and J lost 2; bases outside the gene matches: 4. The CDR3 region has the DNA TGTGCCAGCAGTCGACTAGCGGGTCTCACAGATACGCAGTATTTT. Translating gives CASSRLAGLTDTQYF.

V usage is TRBV7-8 and J usage is TRBJ2-5; 7 nucleotides match TRBD1. V shed 2 bases, J shed 4 bases, and the junction held 10 bases outside the gene matches. The CDR3 contains 16 residues. Germline-derived CDR1 and CDR2 are SGHVS and FQNEAQ. CDR3 DNA: TGTGCCAGCAGCTTAAACACCGGGTCAGGGGGAGAGACCCAGTACTTC. This sequence encodes CASSLNTGSGGETQYF.

The chain links TRBV7-6 to TRBJ1-3, with D possibly matching TRBD1 (5 bases). In germline, CDR1 is SGHVS, CDR2 FNYEAQ. This CDR3 is 15 amino acids long. V lost 8 bases and J 0 bases, leaving 14 bases between the germline ends. Written as DNA, the CDR3 is TGTGCCAGCGGGGGACTCTCAAGCTCTGGAAACACCATATATTTT. Protein: CASGGLSSSGNTIYF. The full variable domain, completed using reference TRBV7-6 and TRBJ1-3, is GAGVSQSPRYKVTKRGQDVALRCDPISGHVSLYWYRQALGQGPEFLTYFNYEAQQDKSGLPNDRFSAERPEGSISTLTIQRTEQRDSAMYRCASGGLSSSGNTIYFGEGSWLTVV.

J is TRBJ2-6 and V is TRBV6-1, with a weak D call TRBD1 (6 bases). Germline loops: CDR1 MNHNS, CDR2 SASEGT. Trimming shortened V by 3 bases and J by 3 bases, and 12 bases separated the two germline ends. The CDR3 contains 16 residues. The CDR3 region is CASSDLQGGGANVLTF. The CDR3 coding sequence is TGTGCCAGCAGTGACCTACAGGGTGGTGGGGCCAACGTCCTGACTTTC.

The rearrangement uses TRBV3-1 (or the pseudogene TRBV3-2) and TRBJ1-6, with 8 nucleotides matching TRBD1. Germline values: CDR1 LGHDT, CDR2 YNNKEL (reference sequence). The CDR3 length is 15 residues. V trimming: 4 bases; J trimming: 8 bases; junction bases outside the gene matches: 7. The CDR3 protein is CASSPLTGADSPLHF. The CDR3 DNA reads as TGTGCCAGCAGCCCGCTGACAGGGGCTGATTCACCCCTCCACTTT.

The V call is TRBV5-1, the J call TRBJ2-5; D is possibly TRBD2 (6 bases). Trimming shortened V by 4 bases and J by 3 bases, and 13 bases separated the two germline ends. CDR3 size: 14 residues. Germline values: CDR1 SGHRS, CDR2 YFSETQ. The DNA of the CDR3 is TGCGCCAGCAGCACCCCGGCTAGCGAAGAGACCCAGTACTTC. As protein: CASSTPASEETQYF.